A selection of T cell receptor beta chains follows, all from one sample in a study of T-cell reconstitution after alpha-beta-depleted transplantation in children. TCRdb independently ran MiXCR on the PCR reads; one entry per CDR3 protein. The sample records approximately 350,000 distinct CDR3 sequences, around 10% being singletons. The sample consisted of PBMCs from the stem cell graft donor, taken from the stem cell graft. Every receptor here comes from a human donor who donated a stem cell graft to a child with acute lymphoblastic leukemia. Each CDR3 is given with its conserved first and last residue. The D gene is left open where the match is weak. Where a row states a size, it is once, few, many or the class of an expanded clone; other rows omit it.

V gene: TRBV5-1; J gene: TRBJ2-7; D gene: TRBD1; clone size: few; CDR3 DNA: TGCGCCAGCAGCTTCGAGGGGGCGACCTACGAGCAGTACTTC; CDR3 protein: CASSFEGATYEQYF
V gene: TRBV12-3/TRBV12-4; J gene: TRBJ1-1; D gene: NA; clone size: many; CDR3 DNA: TGTGCCAGCATCCCTCGCCCCGGGGGGAACACTGAAGCTTTCTTT; CDR3 protein: CASIPRPGGNTEAFF
V gene: TRBV29-1; J gene: TRBJ2-3; D gene: TRBD2; clone size: few; CDR3 DNA: TGCAGCGTTGATCGGGGACTAGCGGGAGTTGGTGGAGATACGCAGTATTTT; CDR3 protein: CSVDRGLAGVGGDTQYF
V gene: TRBV20-1; J gene: TRBJ2-2; D gene: TRBD2; clone size: few; CDR3 DNA: TGCAGTGCTAGAGATCTCAGCGGGGTCGGCAGTACGAACACCGGGGAGCTGTTTTTT; CDR3 protein: CSARDLSGVGSTNTGELFF
V gene: TRBV4-1; J gene: TRBJ1-2; D gene: NA; clone size: few; CDR3 DNA: TGCGCCAGCAGCCAAGGACCGGGACGTGTAGGAGGCTACACCTTC; CDR3 protein: CASSQGPGRVGGYTF
V gene: TRBV5-1; J gene: TRBJ2-7; D gene: NA; clone size: many; CDR3 DNA: TGCGCCAGCTCCGGGTCAGCCTACGAGCAGTACTTC; CDR3 protein: CASSGSAYEQYF
V gene: TRBV10-3; J gene: TRBJ2-1; D gene: NA; clone size: few; CDR3 DNA: TGTGCCATCACCGGGCCTCTAACAGATGAGCAGTTCTTC; CDR3 protein: CAITGPLTDEQFF
V gene: TRBV7-2; J gene: TRBJ1-2; D gene: NA; clone size: few; CDR3 DNA: TGTGCCAGCAGCCGACTCACGGAGGGAAGTGGTGGCTACACCTTC; CDR3 protein: CASSRLTEGSGGYTF
V gene: TRBV28; J gene: TRBJ2-1; D gene: TRBD2; clone size: many; CDR3 DNA: TGTGCCAGCACCCAGCGGCTAGCGGGAGTCAATGAGCAGTTCTTC; CDR3 protein: CASTQRLAGVNEQFF
V gene: TRBV18; J gene: TRBJ2-1; D gene: NA; clone size: NA; CDR3 DNA: TGTGCCAGCTCACCCCTTCGAACTCGAAACTCCTACAATGAGCAGTTCTTC; CDR3 protein: CASSPLRTRNSYNEQFF
V gene: TRBV2; J gene: TRBJ2-3; D gene: NA; clone size: NA; CDR3 DNA: TGTGCCAGCAGCCGGGGAGCACTAGCCAGCACAGATACGCAGTATTTT; CDR3 protein: CASSRGALASTDTQYF
V gene: TRBV12-3/TRBV12-4; J gene: TRBJ2-6; D gene: TRBD1; clone size: NA; CDR3 DNA: TGTGCCAGCAGCCCCACAGGGGGCGAATCTGGGGCCAACGTCCTGACTTTC; CDR3 protein: CASSPTGGESGANVLTF
V gene: TRBV5-1; J gene: TRBJ2-1; D gene: TRBD1; clone size: few; CDR3 DNA: TGCGCCAGCAGCTCCGGACAGGGTACCTACAATGAGCAGTTCTTC; CDR3 protein: CASSSGQGTYNEQFF
V gene: TRBV12-3/TRBV12-4; J gene: TRBJ1-5; D gene: NA; clone size: NA; CDR3 DNA: TGTGCCAGCAGTTGGCAGGGTTATCAGCCCCAGCATTTT; CDR3 protein: CASSWQGYQPQHF
V gene: TRBV7-2; J gene: TRBJ2-2; D gene: TRBD2; clone size: few; CDR3 DNA: TGTGCCAGCAGTCTAGCGGGGCACACCGGGGAGCTGTTTTTT; CDR3 protein: CASSLAGHTGELFF
V gene: TRBV4-1; J gene: TRBJ1-1; D gene: NA; clone size: many; CDR3 DNA: TGCGCCAGCAGCCATGCACCTGGTTCCACTAGCACTGAAGCTTTCTTT; CDR3 protein: CASSHAPGSTSTEAFF
V gene: TRBV20-1; J gene: TRBJ2-7; D gene: NA; clone size: few; CDR3 DNA: TGCAGTGCTAGCCCGGACATATTCTACGAGCAGTACTTC; CDR3 protein: CSASPDIFYEQYF
V gene: TRBV19; J gene: TRBJ2-2; D gene: TRBD2; clone size: few; CDR3 DNA: TGTGCCAGTAGTACCTCTCCGGGACTAGCGTTCACCGGGGAGCTGTTTTTT; CDR3 protein: CASSTSPGLAFTGELFF
V gene: TRBV2; J gene: TRBJ2-7; D gene: NA; clone size: few; CDR3 DNA: TGTGCCAGCAGGACCCCCCCGGGACTTACTACCTACGAGCAGTACTTC; CDR3 protein: CASRTPPGLTTYEQYF
V gene: TRBV29-1; J gene: TRBJ1-2; D gene: NA; clone size: NA; CDR3 DNA: TGCAGCGTTGCGATGAACCGGGAGTATGGCTACACCTTC; CDR3 protein: CSVAMNREYGYTF
V gene: TRBV7-9; J gene: TRBJ2-7; D gene: TRBD2; clone size: NA; CDR3 DNA: TGTGCCAGCAGGCAAGCGGGAGGGCCTCTCTCCTACGAGCAGTACTTC; CDR3 protein: CASRQAGGPLSYEQYF
V gene: TRBV7-2; J gene: TRBJ2-7; D gene: NA; clone size: few; CDR3 DNA: TGTGCCAGCAGGGACGACAGCTACGAGCAGTACTTC; CDR3 protein: CASRDDSYEQYF
V gene: TRBV7-9; J gene: TRBJ2-7; D gene: NA; clone size: NA; CDR3 DNA: TGTGCCAGCAGCAGGCCCGGCTCCTACGAGCAGTACTTC; CDR3 protein: CASSRPGSYEQYF
V gene: TRBV6-5; J gene: TRBJ1-1; D gene: NA; clone size: NA; CDR3 DNA: TGTGCCAGCAGTTACTCCGACAGGCGAGAGCACTTCTTT; CDR3 protein: CASSYSDRREHFF
V gene: TRBV10-3; J gene: TRBJ2-7; D gene: TRBD2; clone size: NA; CDR3 DNA: TGTGCCATCAGTGAGTCAAAGGGCTTGGGACTAGCGGGGCTCTACGAGCAGTACTTC; CDR3 protein: CAISESKGLGLAGLYEQYF
V gene: TRBV6-2/TRBV6-3; J gene: TRBJ2-1; D gene: TRBD2; clone size: NA; CDR3 DNA: TGTGCCAGCAGTTGGGGGGGCTCCTACAATGAGCAGTTCTTC; CDR3 protein: CASSWGGSYNEQFF
V gene: TRBV7-9; J gene: TRBJ2-7; D gene: TRBD1; clone size: NA; CDR3 DNA: TGTGCCAGCAGCTTGATTGGACAGGGACAGCTCTACGAGCAGTACTTC; CDR3 protein: CASSLIGQGQLYEQYF
V gene: TRBV20-1; J gene: TRBJ2-1; D gene: NA; clone size: many; CDR3 DNA: TGCAGTGCTACCAGGGGAGAGCAGTTCTTC; CDR3 protein: CSATRGEQFF
V gene: TRBV27; J gene: TRBJ1-6; D gene: TRBD1; clone size: few; CDR3 DNA: TGTGCCAGCAGTTTAAGTGGGGGGACAGTGGGTTCACCCCTCCACTTT; CDR3 protein: CASSLSGGTVGSPLHF
V gene: TRBV12-3/TRBV12-4; J gene: TRBJ2-1; D gene: TRBD2; clone size: NA; CDR3 DNA: TGTGCCAGCAGTCCCGGGACTAGCGGGAGTTGGAGTGAGCAGTTCTTC; CDR3 protein: CASSPGTSGSWSEQFF
V gene: TRBV20-1; J gene: TRBJ2-3; D gene: NA; clone size: NA; CDR3 DNA: TGCAGTGCTAGGGGGTTGGGACACCTCACAGATACGCAGTATTTT; CDR3 protein: CSARGLGHLTDTQYF
V gene: TRBV4-2; J gene: TRBJ1-2; D gene: NA; clone size: NA; CDR3 DNA: TGTGCCAGCAGCCAAGATACAGGGAACTATGGCTACACCTTC; CDR3 protein: CASSQDTGNYGYTF
V gene: TRBV6-5; J gene: TRBJ2-2; D gene: TRBD2; clone size: NA; CDR3 DNA: TGTGCCAGCAGTTCCACTACAGCGGGAGGGGGGAACACCGGGGAGCTGTTTTTT; CDR3 protein: CASSSTTAGGGNTGELFF
V gene: TRBV11-1; J gene: TRBJ2-7; D gene: TRBD2; clone size: NA; CDR3 DNA: TGTGCCAGCAGCCCACACGCTGCTTTGCGGGAGCGTTCCTACGAGCAGTGCTTC; CDR3 protein: CASSPHAALRERSYEQCF
V gene: TRBV29-1; J gene: TRBJ2-2; D gene: TRBD2; clone size: NA; CDR3 DNA: TGCAGCGTTGTGGGACTAGCGGGGAACACCGGGGAGCTGTTTTTT; CDR3 protein: CSVVGLAGNTGELFF
V gene: TRBV6-1; J gene: TRBJ2-1; D gene: TRBD2; clone size: few; CDR3 DNA: TGTGCCAGCAGTGAAATCTGGCTAGCGGGAGTAAGAGGGAACAATGAGCAGTTCTTC; CDR3 protein: CASSEIWLAGVRGNNEQFF
V gene: TRBV2; J gene: TRBJ2-3; D gene: TRBD2; clone size: few; CDR3 DNA: TGTGCCACGCTAGCGGAAACGGGGAATACGCAGTATTTT; CDR3 protein: CATLAETGNTQYF
V gene: TRBV7-9; J gene: TRBJ2-1; D gene: TRBD2; clone size: few; CDR3 DNA: TGTGCCAGCAGCCCCGGGACTAGCTCAATTACCTACAATGAGCAGTTCTTC; CDR3 protein: CASSPGTSSITYNEQFF
V gene: TRBV10-3; J gene: TRBJ2-1; D gene: TRBD2; clone size: few; CDR3 DNA: TGTGCCATCAGGAACAGCGGGGGCCTCTGGACTAGCTCCAATGAGCAGTTCTTC; CDR3 protein: CAIRNSGGLWTSSNEQFF
V gene: TRBV6-1; J gene: TRBJ2-2; D gene: NA; clone size: NA; CDR3 DNA: TGTGCCAGCAGTGAACTAGGGGCCGGGGAGCTGTTTTTT; CDR3 protein: CASSELGAGELFF
V gene: TRBV4-1; J gene: TRBJ2-7; D gene: NA; clone size: NA; CDR3 DNA: TGCGCCAGCAGCCAAACACGCCGGGTCGAATACGAGCAGTACTTC; CDR3 protein: CASSQTRRVEYEQYF
V gene: TRBV5-1; J gene: TRBJ2-7; D gene: TRBD1; clone size: NA; CDR3 DNA: TGCGCCAGCAGCCCGGGACAGTACTACGAGCAGTACTTC; CDR3 protein: CASSPGQYYEQYF
V gene: TRBV2; J gene: TRBJ2-1; D gene: TRBD1; clone size: NA; CDR3 DNA: TGTGCCAGCAGTCCAACCGGGACAGGGGGGGATGAGCAGTTCTTC; CDR3 protein: CASSPTGTGGDEQFF
V gene: TRBV6-2/TRBV6-3; J gene: TRBJ2-2; D gene: NA; clone size: few; CDR3 DNA: TGTGCCAGCAGCACCGGGGACCGTTCAGGGGAGCTGTTTTTT; CDR3 protein: CASSTGDRSGELFF
V gene: TRBV6-5; J gene: TRBJ2-1; D gene: TRBD2; clone size: few; CDR3 DNA: TGTGCCAGCAGTTTTTTCCGGACTAGCGGGAGGTACCATGAGCAGTTCTTC; CDR3 protein: CASSFFRTSGRYHEQFF
V gene: TRBV5-1; J gene: TRBJ2-5; D gene: NA; clone size: many; CDR3 DNA: TGCGCCAGCAGCCCACCAGTCGGGGCAGAGACCCAGTACTTC; CDR3 protein: CASSPPVGAETQYF
V gene: TRBV5-8; J gene: TRBJ2-7; D gene: NA; clone size: NA; CDR3 DNA: TGTGCCAGCAGCTCCCGAGTGAGACCCGAGCAGTACTTC; CDR3 protein: CASSSRVRPEQYF
V gene: TRBV14; J gene: TRBJ2-7; D gene: TRBD2; clone size: few; CDR3 DNA: TGTGCCAGCAGCCAAGACCTCGCGTCGACTAGCCGGGTACGAGCAGACCAGGTACGGTACGAGCAGTACTTC; CDR3 protein: CASSQDLASTSRVRADQVRYEQYF
V gene: TRBV4-3; J gene: TRBJ2-7; D gene: TRBD1; clone size: few; CDR3 DNA: TGCGCCAGCAGCCAACTCCCCGGACAGGGGTCCGAGCAGTACTTC; CDR3 protein: CASSQLPGQGSEQYF
V gene: TRBV12-3/TRBV12-4; J gene: TRBJ2-2; D gene: NA; clone size: few; CDR3 DNA: TGTGCCAGCAGTTTATTAAGGGGGGCCACCGGGGAGCTGTTTTTT; CDR3 protein: CASSLLRGATGELFF
V gene: TRBV27; J gene: TRBJ2-3; D gene: NA; clone size: NA; CDR3 DNA: TGTGCCAGCAGTTCAACGGCCAGAGGGGACCCGGGACTTAATAATGGAGCAGATACGCAGTATTTT; CDR3 protein: CASSSTARGDPGLNNGADTQYF
V gene: TRBV5-4; J gene: TRBJ2-7; D gene: TRBD2; clone size: NA; CDR3 DNA: TGTGCCAGCAGCCGGTCGACTAGCAGGCCCTACGAGCAGTACTTC; CDR3 protein: CASSRSTSRPYEQYF
V gene: TRBV19; J gene: TRBJ2-7; D gene: NA; clone size: NA; CDR3 DNA: TGTGCCAGTAGTATTAGATCGGAGAAACAGTACTTC; CDR3 protein: CASSIRSEKQYF
V gene: TRBV6-1; J gene: TRBJ1-5; D gene: NA; clone size: many; CDR3 DNA: TGTGCCAGCAGTGAAGAGGGGTTCTCGGATCAGCCCCAGCATTTT; CDR3 protein: CASSEEGFSDQPQHF
V gene: TRBV9; J gene: TRBJ2-1; D gene: NA; clone size: NA; CDR3 DNA: TGTGCCAGCAGCGTAGGGCTAGGGAACAATGAGCAGTTCTTC; CDR3 protein: CASSVGLGNNEQFF
V gene: TRBV10-3; J gene: TRBJ1-1; D gene: TRBD1; clone size: few; CDR3 DNA: TGTGCCATCAGGGGGACAGCCACTGAAGCTTTCTTT; CDR3 protein: CAIRGTATEAFF
V gene: TRBV6-2/TRBV6-3; J gene: TRBJ2-5; D gene: NA; clone size: NA; CDR3 DNA: TGTGCCAGCAGTTACCGTAGTTTGATCGGGACCCAGTACTTC; CDR3 protein: CASSYRSLIGTQYF
V gene: TRBV19; J gene: TRBJ2-1; D gene: TRBD2; clone size: few; CDR3 DNA: TGTGCCAGTAGTCCAACCCCGGCTAGCGGGACCGCTTTTTACAATGAGCAGTTCTTC; CDR3 protein: CASSPTPASGTAFYNEQFF
V gene: TRBV20-1; J gene: TRBJ2-7; D gene: NA; clone size: many; CDR3 DNA: TGCAGTGCTAGAGAGCATGGGGTTGGCGAGCAGTACTTC; CDR3 protein: CSAREHGVGEQYF
V gene: TRBV7-6; J gene: TRBJ2-7; D gene: TRBD1; clone size: many; CDR3 DNA: TGTGCCAGCAGCTCCCCCTCTTCGACCGGGACAGGGGCTTACGAGCAGTACTTC; CDR3 protein: CASSSPSSTGTGAYEQYF